Shown below are 14 T cell receptor beta chains from a single sample sequenced in a study of blood T cell repertoires in COVID-19. The data were produced by immunoSEQ multiplex PCR, yet TCRdb's version contains in-frame clones alone and is incomplete. This table holds approximately 93,000 clones, around 74% found once. Sequencing was performed on peripheral blood. These receptor sequences come from a man aged 65 to 79 with COVID-19, enrolled during active disease.

This sequence joins TRBV27 and TRBJ2-3; the match to TRBD2 covers 9 bases. This CDR3 has 18 residues. From germline, CDR1 is MNHEY and CDR2 SMNVEV (reference sequence). V shed 3 bases and J 4 bases; nucleotides not matched to a gene: 14. The CDR3 sequence is CASSFVRAGGPVSDTQYF. In DNA, the CDR3 is TGTGCCAGCAGTTTCGTTCGGGCGGGAGGGCCGGTTTCAGATACGCAGTATTTT.

V is TRBV4-3 and J is TRBJ2-2, with TRBD2 identical over 7 bases. The CDR3 has 16 amino acids. In germline, CDR1 is LGHNA, CDR2 YSLEER. Unmatched junction bases numbered 6, after V lost 5 bases and J lost 0 bases. CDR3 in DNA: TGCGCCAGCAGCTACCGACTAGCCACGAACACCGGGGAGCTGTTTTTT. This gives the protein CASSYRLATNTGELFF.

CDR3 loop: CSVRRGSGNTIYF. The CDR3 DNA reads TGCAGCGTTCGCAGGGGCTCTGGAAACACCATATATTTT. The V gene is TRBV29-1, the J gene TRBJ1-3, with D perhaps TRBD1 (6 bases). Germline V gives CDR1 SQVTM, CDR2 ANQGSEA. The ends were cut back, 5 bases at V and 0 bases at J, with 8 bases in the middle. CDR3 length: 13 residues.

The chain has TRBV9 and TRBJ2-1; possibly TRBD2 for D (5 bases). Trimming shortened V by 4 bases and J by 12 bases, and 20 bases separated the two germline ends. The CDR3 has 14 amino acids. Germline V CDR1 and CDR2: SGDLS, YYNGEE. CDR3 region: CASSFETTSVVQFF. CDR3 nucleotide sequence: TGTGCCAGCAGCTTTGAGACTACCTCCGTGGTGCAGTTCTTC.

For the CDR3, the DNA is TGTGCCAGCAGCTTGGAGGGACTAGCGGGAGGCGCCAAAAACATTCAGTACTTC. Its translation is CASSLEGLAGGAKNIQYF. V gene TRBV5-4 combines with J gene TRBJ2-4, with TRBD2 matching over 15 bases. The length of the CDR3 is 18 residues. The germline gives CDR1 SGHNT, CDR2 YYREEE (reference sequence). The V and J ends lost 0 bases and 1 base, in that order; junction bases with no gene match: 2.

V usage is TRBV30 and J usage is TRBJ1-5; D perhaps matches TRBD1 (6 bases). Trimming stripped 2 bases from V and 0 bases from J, with 11 bases between. CDR1 GTSNPN and CDR2 SVGIG come from the germline V gene (reference sequence). The CDR3 runs 15 residues. CDR3 in DNA: TGTGCCTGGAGTCAGGACAGTTATAGCAATCAGCCCCAGCATTTT. This gives the protein CAWSQDSYSNQPQHF. Full variable domain (missing parts from reference TRBV30 and TRBJ1-5): SQTIHQWPATLVQPVGSPLSLECTVEGTSNPNLYWYRQAAGRGLQLLFYSVGIGQISSEVPQNLSASRPQDRQFILSSKKLLLSDSGFYLCAWSQDSYSNQPQHFGDGTRLSIL.

The chain couples TRBV27 to TRBJ2-3; no firm D call. The germline V and J ends were trimmed by 3 bases and 4 bases, with 14 bases remaining between them. CDR3 length: 15 amino acids. From germline, CDR1 is MNHEY and CDR2 SMNVEV (reference sequence). CDR3 nucleotide sequence: TGTGCCAGCAGTTTTTACGGGTTCGCCCCAGATACGCAGTATTTT. Translated, it gives CASSFYGFAPDTQYF.

The chain joins TRBV5-4 to TRBJ2-1; 8 bases agree with TRBD2. There are 14 residues in the CDR3. Looked up from germline, CDR1 is SGHNT and CDR2 is YYREEE (reference sequence). V lost 0 bases, J lost 8 bases, and 4 bases stayed unmatched. CDR3 region: CASSLEAGAYEQFF. The CDR3 DNA is TGTGCCAGCAGCTTGGAAGCGGGAGCGTATGAGCAGTTCTTC.

The rearrangement links TRBV7-9 to TRBJ2-1; 8 positions match TRBD1. The CDR3 is 15 residues long. J lost 12 bases, V lost 3 bases, and 13 bases had no gene match. CDR1 SEHNR and CDR2 FQNEAQ come from the germline V gene (reference sequence). CDR3 loop: CASSFIRQGTRRQFF. In nucleotides, the CDR3 is TGTGCCAGCAGCTTCATTAGACAGGGGACGAGGCGGCAGTTCTTC.

In its sample, this clone was seen many times. This chain joins TRBV28 and TRBJ1-5, with 9 bases that match TRBD1. V shed 2 bases, J shed 5 bases, and the junction held 4 bases outside the gene matches. CDR1 MDHEN and CDR2 SYDVKM come from the germline V gene. The CDR3 consists of 15 residues. CDR3 amino acids: CASSLTGQGDQPQHF. The CDR3 nucleotides are TGTGCCAGCAGTTTAACGGGACAGGGAGATCAGCCCCAGCATTTT.

This clone was observed a few times. CDR3 coding DNA: TGCGCCAGCAGCCAAGATCTTAGTGTGGGGACTCAAACATACTACAATGAGCAGTTCTTC. Translated: CASSQDLSVGTQTYYNEQFF. This chain joins TRBV4-3 and TRBJ2-1, with TRBD2 as a possible D gene (6 bases). Germline CDR1 LGHNA, CDR2 YSLEER. CDR3 length: 20 amino acids. The germline V and J ends were trimmed by 0 bases and 3 bases, with 24 bases remaining between them.

The rearrangement uses TRBV9 and TRBJ1-3; TRBD1 agrees at 7 bases. The germline gives CDR1 SGDLS, CDR2 YYNGEE. The CDR3 is 16 amino acids. V trimming: 3 bases; J trimming: 0 bases; junction bases outside the gene matches: 6. CDR3 DNA sequence: TGTGCCAGCAGCGGTACAGGGGCCCGCTCTGGAAACACCATATATTTT. This translates into CASSGTGARSGNTIYF.

V and J are TRBV7-2 and TRBJ2-2; D might be TRBD1 (6 bases). V was trimmed by 10 bases and J by 2 bases, leaving 14 bases between them. The CDR3 has 14 residues. The germline gives CDR1 SGHTA, CDR2 FQGNSA. DNA of the CDR3: TGTGCCAAGTCAGGACAGTTCAACACCGGGGAGCTGTTTTTT. This codes for CAKSGQFNTGELFF.

The chain joins TRBV28 to TRBJ2-1; 8 positions agree with TRBD2. Trimming at V came to 3 bases and at J to 8 bases, leaving 9 bases not matched to a gene. This CDR3 has 15 amino acids. CDR1 and CDR2 (germline): MDHEN, SYDVKM. CDR3 coding DNA: TGTGCCAGCAGTTTTAGCGGGAACGGAGGGGATGAGCAGTTCTTC. As protein: CASSFSGNGGDEQFF.